The next 18 T cell receptor beta chains were all read from a single sample in a study of cytomegalovirus exposure and HLA in healthy donors (TCRdb year 2017). The library was generated by the immunoSEQ multiplex PCR assay. For the multiplex PCR, a mixture combining 60 forward primers for TCR Vbeta segments and 13 reverse primers for TCR Jbeta segments was used. The immuneACCESS repertoire file appears here via TCRdb, limited to in-frame rearrangements. These files lack a portion of the clones; in checked studies, under half of the deficit traces to unresolved V genes, and the cause of the others is not known. This sample comprises about 190,000 clones, roughly 80% of them detected only once. Jointly, the top ten make up 3% to 4.5% of the sample. The sequencing input was PBMCs. The receptor set was obtained from a man aged 45 to 65 in good health and CMV-seronegative.

The rearrangement uses TRBV10-3 and TRBJ2-7; 7 positions match TRBD1. J was trimmed by 4 bases and V by 8 bases; bases with no gene match: 2. This CDR3 region has 11 residues. The V gene's germline CDR1 is ENHRY and CDR2 SYGVKD. CDR3 sequence reads: CAISTGYEQYF. In DNA form, the CDR3 reads TGTGCCATCTCGACAGGGTACGAGCAGTACTTC.

About this clone itself: The same CDR3 can be traced to other DNA sequences in this sample. The rearrangement uses TRBV19 and TRBJ1-5; the match to TRBD1 covers 7 bases. Germline V gives CDR1 LNHDA, CDR2 SQIVND (reference sequence). Trimming removed 4 bases from V and 2 bases from J; junction bases left unmatched: 2. The CDR3 spans 14 residues. The DNA of the CDR3 is TGTGCCAGTAGTACAACAGGGGGCAATCAGCCCCAGCATTTT. It specifies CASSTTGGNQPQHF.

The chain carries TRBV18 and TRBJ2-1; TRBD2 matches 8 bases. The germline V gene encodes CDR1 KGHSH and CDR2 LQKENI. The CDR3 consists of 14 residues. V was pared by 6 bases and J by 9 bases, with 10 bases of the junction left unmatched. The CDR3 DNA is TGTGCCAGCTCGCCGCCGGGACTAGATTCTGAGCAGTTCTTC. Protein product: CASSPPGLDSEQFF. Combining the CDR3 with reference TRBV18 and TRBJ2-1 gives the whole variable domain NAGVMQNPRHLVRRRGQEARLRCSPMKGHSHVYWYRQLPEEGLKFMVYLQKENIIDESGMPKERFSAEFPKEGPSILRIQQVVRGDSAAYFCASSPPGLDSEQFFGPGTRLTVL.

This chain links TRBV7-2 with TRBJ1-2, with D unclear. The germline V gene has CDR1 SGHTA and CDR2 FQGNSA. V gave up 5 bases and J gave up 3 bases, with 19 bases separating them. This CDR3 is 16 amino acids long. CDR3 in DNA: TGTGCCAGCAGCCCCCTCCGAGAGTATTCGGACTATGGCTACACCTTC. Translating gives CASSPLREYSDYGYTF.

The chain employs TRBV7-2 and TRBJ1-5; TRBD1 aligns across 9 bases. The germline gives CDR1 SGHTA, CDR2 FQGNSA. With 5 bases clipped from V and 11 bases from J, the junction kept 10 bases outside the gene matches. The CDR3 is 14 amino acids. The chain's CDR3 is CASSPSRDRVAQHF. The DNA of the CDR3 is TGTGCCAGCAGCCCGTCCCGGGACAGGGTGGCCCAGCATTTT.

The J gene is TRBJ2-7, the V gene TRBV5-5; 7 bases map to TRBD1. The ends lost 1 base at V and 2 bases at J; junction bases unmatched: 3. Germline CDR1 is SGHKS and CDR2 is YYEKEE (reference sequence). The CDR3 sequence is 14 residues long. The CDR3 sequence is CASSLPTGPYEQYF. Written as DNA, the CDR3 is TGTGCCAGCAGCTTGCCGACAGGGCCCTACGAGCAGTACTTC.

This chain joins TRBV9 and TRBJ2-1; tentative D call: TRBD1 (5 bases). The CDR3 extends over 16 amino acids. Trimming removed 4 bases at V and 6 bases at J, with 20 bases between. Germline-derived CDR1 and CDR2 are SGDLS and YYNGEE. The CDR3 sequence is CASSPPGQGLPNEQFF. CDR3 nucleotides: TGTGCCAGCAGCCCCCCCGGACAAGGGTTGCCCAATGAGCAGTTCTTC.

This chain joins TRBV5-1 and TRBJ1-6, with D possibly TRBD1 on 6 matching bases. Germline V gene sequence: CDR1 SGHRS, CDR2 YFSETQ. Trimming cost V 3 bases and J 11 bases, with 12 bases left between them. This CDR3 has 13 residues. DNA of the CDR3: TGCGCCAGCAGCTCAACAGGGTCCCCACCCCTCCACTTT. It is translated as CASSSTGSPPLHF.

The chain couples TRBV18 to TRBJ1-3; D call uncertain. CDR1 is KGHSH, CDR2 LQKENI, per germline. This CDR3 spans 17 amino acids. Trimming left V 1 base short and J 0 bases short, with 13 bases between. The CDR3: CASSPLPFEVSGNTIYF. The CDR3 DNA is TGTGCCAGCTCACCACTCCCTTTTGAGGTCTCTGGAAACACCATATATTTT.

V usage is TRBV5-4 and J usage is TRBJ2-3; a possible D gene is TRBD1 (5 bases). Germline CDR1 reads SGHNT; CDR2 reads YYREEE (reference sequence). Trimming removed 2 bases from V and 9 bases from J, with 16 bases in between. The CDR3 covers 14 residues. The CDR3 bases are TGTGCCAGCAGCTTACAAGGGGCCTTAGGCACGCAGTATTTT. Translated, it gives CASSLQGALGTQYF.

V gene TRBV18 combines with J gene TRBJ1-5, with a weak D call TRBD1 (5 bases). Trimming pared 2 bases from V and 2 bases from J, leaving 10 bases between. CDR1 and CDR2 from the germline V gene are KGHSH and LQKENI. The CDR3 loop spans 15 amino acids. CDR3 loop: CASSPGGAGNQPQHF. CDR3 bases: TGTGCCAGCTCACCAGGCGGGGCTGGCAATCAGCCCCAGCATTTT.

Concerning this clone: The junction departs from germline at one end; a sequencing error may be responsible. The chain links TRBV27 to TRBJ2-1; the D gene is possibly TRBD1 (6 bases). CDR3 size: 14 residues. The V gene's germline CDR1 is MNHEY and CDR2 SMNVEV (reference sequence). The CDR3 coding sequence is TGTGCCAGCAGTTTAAGGGGGAGAGCCGATGAGCGGTTCTTC. It encodes CASSLRGRADERFF.

The rearrangement joins TRBV7-9 to TRBJ2-7, with D maybe TRBD1 (6 bases). The CDR3 is 12 residues long. V was cut by 1 base and J by 6 bases, with 7 bases left in between. Germline loops: CDR1 SEHNR, CDR2 FQNEAQ (reference sequence). The CDR3 sequence: CASSLGTAEQYF. The CDR3 bases are TGTGCCAGCAGCTTAGGGACAGCCGAGCAGTACTTC.

The chain is built from TRBV11-2 and TRBJ1-2; 8 positions agree with TRBD1. The trim removed 3 bases at V and 3 bases at J, leaving 3 bases unmatched. Germline CDR1 is SGHAT and CDR2 is FQNNGV. CDR3 length: 14 residues. CDR3 DNA sequence: TGTGCCAGCAGCTTTCGGGGACAGGACTATGGCTACACCTTC. As protein: CASSFRGQDYGYTF.

J is TRBJ2-2 and V is TRBV12-2; whether TRBD1, the table's D call, matches the DNA was not checked. TRBV12-2 is listed as a pseudogene. There are 19 residues in the CDR3. The CDR3 DNA reads as TGTGCCCAATCCGCCCCGGGCCCCCATCACAGGTTGGGGACCGGGGAGCTGTTTTTT. This encodes CAQSAPGPHHRLGTGELFF.

This chain uses TRBV19 with TRBJ2-3; possibly TRBD2 for D (7 bases). V lost 1 base to trimming and J lost 3 bases, with 20 bases between them. Looked up from germline, CDR1 is LNHDA and CDR2 is SQIVND (reference sequence). The CDR3 covers 18 residues. CDR3 region: CASSIGRGGGPRTDTQYF. DNA for the CDR3: TGTGCCAGTAGTATAGGACGTGGGGGGGGGCCAAGGACAGATACGCAGTATTTT.

The chain uses TRBV5-1 and TRBJ1-2; perhaps TRBD1 as D (6 bases). With 3 bases removed from V and 4 bases from J, the gap between germline ends came to 16 bases. Germline V CDR1 and CDR2: SGHRS, YFSETQ. This CDR3 contains 15 residues. CDR3 loop: CASSSGGGPGYGYTF. CDR3 in DNA: TGCGCCAGCAGCTCTGGGGGGGGCCCTGGCTATGGCTACACCTTC.

The J gene is TRBJ1-1, the V gene TRBV5-8, with D perhaps TRBD1 (6 bases). Germline V lookup: CDR1 SGHTS, CDR2 YDEGEE. The CDR3 has 15 amino acids. Trimming removed 2 bases at V and 3 bases at J, with 14 bases between. The CDR3 nucleotides read TGTGCCAGCAGCTTTGGGGGGGCTGAGCACACTGAAGCTTTCTTT. Encoded protein: CASSFGGAEHTEAFF.